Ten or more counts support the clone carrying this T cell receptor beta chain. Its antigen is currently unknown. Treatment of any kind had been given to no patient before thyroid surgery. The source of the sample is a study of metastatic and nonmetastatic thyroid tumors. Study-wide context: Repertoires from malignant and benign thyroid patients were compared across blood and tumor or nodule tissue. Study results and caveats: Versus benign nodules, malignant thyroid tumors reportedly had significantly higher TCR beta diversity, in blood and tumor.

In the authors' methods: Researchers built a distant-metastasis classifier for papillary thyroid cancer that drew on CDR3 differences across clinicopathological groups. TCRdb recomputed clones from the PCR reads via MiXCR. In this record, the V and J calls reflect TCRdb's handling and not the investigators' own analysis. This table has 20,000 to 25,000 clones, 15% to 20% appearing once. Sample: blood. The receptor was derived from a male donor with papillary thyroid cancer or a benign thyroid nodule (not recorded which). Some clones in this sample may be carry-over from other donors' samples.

CDR3 sequence (DNA): TGCAGCGTTGTTTTATCGACTAATGAAAAACTGTTTTTT. Translating gives CSVVLSTNEKLFF. V gene TRBV29-1 combines with J gene TRBJ1-4; D gene uncertain. Trimming shortened V by 4 bases and J by 2 bases, and 8 bases separated the two germline ends. The CDR3 contains 13 residues. Germline CDR1 SQVTM, CDR2 ANQGSEA. The whole variable domain, remainder taken from reference TRBV29-1 and TRBJ1-4, is SAVISQKPSRDICQRGTSLTIQCQVDSQVTMMFWYRQQPGQSLTLIATANQGSEATYESGFVIDKFPISRPNLTFSTLTVSNMSPEDSSIYLCSVVLSTNEKLFFGSGTQLSVL.